The source of this T cell receptor beta chain is a study of shared clonotypes between healthy human individuals. The wider study: A donor's plate count was three for CD4 naive and three for CD4 memory; CD8 naive had two and CD8 memory one. Study conclusions and caveats: Clonotype sharing among the donors was expected to vary with sequencing depth.

Germline CDR1 is GTSNPN and CDR2 is SVGIG (reference sequence). This CDR3 is 13 amino acids long. J lost 11 bases, V lost 1 base, and 9 bases had no gene match. Genomic DNA of every subset was divided equally among multiple immunoSEQ plates. Template for every sorted-subset replicate PCR totaled about 200 ng DNA, 25,000 to 35,000 T cell genomes. TCRdb keeps only in-frame clones here, not all; method: immunoSEQ multiplex PCR. The sample holds 2 million to 2.5 million clones, around 95% seen once. A note on this clone: What it binds is unknown.

V usage is TRBV30 and J usage is TRBJ1-2; the match to TRBD1 covers 8 bases. The sample consisted of naive CD4+ T cells sorted from blood. Subset in this sample: CD45RA+ positively selected. The source is a man younger than 35 in good health. CDR3 in amino acids: CAWSAQTGGGYTF. CDR3 in DNA: TGTGCCTGGAGTGCCCAAACAGGGGGGGGGTACACCTTC.